A single sample is the source of the 10 T cell receptor beta chains below, sequenced in a study of cytomegalovirus exposure and HLA in healthy donors. 13 Jbeta primers and 60 Vbeta primers were used for the PCR. TCRdb keeps only in-frame clones here, not all; method: immunoSEQ multiplex PCR. The sample consists of under 200,000 clones, around 81% of them appearing once. Sequencing was performed on PBMCs. These receptors came from a man aged 40-50 years in good health and CMV-seronegative.

CDR3: CAISESKPGGTKLFF. As DNA, the CDR3 is TGTGCCATCAGTGAGTCGAAGCCAGGGGGCACGAAACTGTTTTTT. The chain employs TRBV10-3 and TRBJ1-4; 8 nucleotides align to TRBD1. J was trimmed by 11 bases and V by 0 bases; bases with no gene match: 8. The CDR3 consists of 15 residues. Germline CDR1 is ENHRY and CDR2 is SYGVKD.

This clone was picked up a small number of times. This chain joins TRBV27 and TRBJ2-1; 7 bases fit TRBD1. J was trimmed by 0 bases and V by 4 bases; bases with no gene match: 6. The CDR3 has 16 residues. Germline CDR1 is MNHEY and CDR2 is SMNVEV (reference sequence). The CDR3 here is CASSSFDRVSYNEQFF. CDR3 bases: TGTGCCAGCAGTTCCTTCGACAGGGTCTCCTACAATGAGCAGTTCTTC.

The chain joins TRBV29-1 to TRBJ2-2; 12 bases are shared with TRBD1. The CDR3 consists of 18 residues. The germline V gene has CDR1 SQVTM and CDR2 ANQGSEA. With 0 bases clipped from V and 5 bases from J, the junction kept 10 bases outside the gene matches. The CDR3 DNA sequence: TGCAGCGTTGAAGACGGGACAGGGGGCATTGGATTGACCGGGGAGCTGTTTTTT. Its translation is CSVEDGTGGIGLTGELFF.

The chain uses TRBV6-5 and TRBJ1-1, with D maybe TRBD1 (6 bases). Between the trimmed V and J ends, which lost 7 bases and 1 base, there was a span of 16 bases. The V gene's germline CDR1 is MNHEY and CDR2 SVGAGI. The CDR3 has 15 residues. This chain's CDR3 is CASTGAGTPNTEAFF. CDR3 coding DNA: TGTGCCAGCACCGGAGCCGGGACACCGAACACTGAAGCTTTCTTT.

The chain uses TRBV11-3 and TRBJ1-4, with no clear D. The V gene's germline CDR1 is SGHNT and CDR2 YENEEA. CDR3 length: 13 amino acids. The V end was cut by 4 bases, the J end by 8 bases, with 11 bases between. The CDR3 bases are TGTGCCAGCAGCTCCCTAACGGGGGAAAAACTGTTTTTT. This translates into CASSSLTGEKLFF.

This clone came up a few times. DNA of the CDR3: TGTGCCTGGAGTGTACTCGGGACAGGGGTTAGTGGCTACACCTTC. Amino acids: CAWSVLGTGVSGYTF. The chain joins TRBV30 to TRBJ1-2; TRBD1 matches at 10 bases. V was pared by 0 bases and J by 7 bases, with 8 bases of the junction left unmatched. The germline gives CDR1 GTSNPN, CDR2 SVGIG (reference sequence). This CDR3 is 15 amino acids long.

The chain has TRBV10-3 and TRBJ2-2, with no clear D. CDR1 ENHRY and CDR2 SYGVKD come from the germline V gene. The germline V and J ends were trimmed by 8 bases and 8 bases, with 9 bases remaining between them. The CDR3 is 11 amino acids. The DNA for the CDR3 is TGTGCCATCGATGTTCGGGGGGAGCTGTTTTTT. Its translation is CAIDVRGELFF.

The chain links TRBV18 to TRBJ2-2, with 8 bases that match TRBD2. The J segment lost 2 bases and the V segment lost 1 base, leaving 3 bases of the junction unmatched. The germline gives CDR1 KGHSH, CDR2 LQKENI. This CDR3 region has 16 residues. Here the CDR3 reads CASSPLAGLNTGELFF. In nucleotides, the CDR3 is TGTGCCAGCTCACCACTAGCGGGGCTTAACACCGGGGAGCTGTTTTTT.

This clone occurred a few times. This chain connects TRBV11-3 to TRBJ2-7, with D maybe TRBD2 (7 bases). This CDR3 region has 12 residues. Germline V lookup: CDR1 SGHNT, CDR2 YENEEA. Between the trimmed V and J ends, which lost 4 bases and 6 bases, there was a span of 10 bases. CDR3 loop: CASSSRGAEQYF. The CDR3 DNA reads as TGTGCCAGCAGCTCCCGGGGGGCCGAGCAGTACTTC.

The rearrangement joins TRBV29-1 to TRBJ2-3; D is possibly TRBD2 (5 bases). Deletions cut 5 bases from V and 10 bases from J, with 13 bases between. Germline values: CDR1 SQVTM, CDR2 ANQGSEA. The CDR3 contains 11 residues. CDR3 DNA: TGCAGCGTTCCTAGGGAGACGTCGCAGTATTTT. Residues: CSVPRETSQYF.